Following are 25 T cell receptor beta chains from one sample sequenced in a study of cytomegalovirus exposure and HLA in healthy donors. Use of 60 Vbeta and 13 Jbeta primers characterized the PCR. Here immunoSEQ multiplex PCR was the method, and the copy in TCRdb shows in-frame clones only, minus some. The sample consists of about 140,000 clones, about 76% of them appearing once. Sequenced material: PBMCs. The receptors come from a man aged 18 to 30 in good health and CMV-seronegative.

V and J are TRBV10-3 and TRBJ2-3; D not resolved. Germline V CDR1 and CDR2: ENHRY, SYGVKD. Trimming removed 3 bases from V and 0 bases from J, with 10 bases in between. The CDR3 spans 15 residues. For the CDR3, the DNA is TGTGCCATCAGTGATACTAAAACCAGCACAGATACGCAGTATTTT. Protein sequence: CAISDTKTSTDTQYF.

The rearrangement uses TRBV25-1 and TRBJ2-7; D ambiguous. V lost 1 base and J 4 bases, leaving 2 bases between the germline ends. Germline V CDR1 and CDR2: MGHDK, SYGVNS. The CDR3 is made up of 11 amino acids. CDR3 sequence reads: CASSESYEQYF. The CDR3 bases are TGTGCCAGCAGTGAATCTTACGAGCAGTACTTC.

This chain links TRBV28 with TRBJ1-2, with a possible D match to TRBD1 (6 bases). The CDR3 has 16 amino acids. Trimming removed 5 bases at V and 2 bases at J, with 18 bases between. Germline values: CDR1 MDHEN, CDR2 SYDVKM. The CDR3 DNA reads as TGTGCCAGCAGTCCCCCGAGGGCAGGGGCAAACTATGGCTACACCTTC. This encodes CASSPPRAGANYGYTF.

This sequence joins TRBV30 and TRBJ1-4; D ambiguous. Looked up from germline, CDR1 is GTSNPN and CDR2 is SVGIG (reference sequence). CDR3 length: 13 residues. V lost 2 bases, J lost 1 base, and 5 bases lay in between. CDR3 DNA: TGTGCCTGGAGTTCCCAAACTAATGAAAAACTGTTTTTT. Encoded protein: CAWSSQTNEKLFF.

The chain combines TRBV30 with TRBJ1-1, with 8 bases matching TRBD1. CDR1 and CDR2 (germline): GTSNPN, SVGIG (reference sequence). CDR3 length: 14 residues. Trimming removed 2 bases from V and 3 bases from J; junction bases left unmatched: 5. CDR3 in amino acids: CAWSRTGSHTEAFF. The CDR3 DNA reads TGTGCCTGGAGTAGGACAGGGAGTCACACTGAAGCTTTCTTT. Full variable domain (remainder filled in from reference TRBV30 and TRBJ1-1): SQTIHQWPATLVQPVGSPLSLECTVEGTSNPNLYWYRQAAGRGLQLLFYSVGIGQISSEVPQNLSASRPQDRQFILSSKKLLLSDSGFYLCAWSRTGSHTEAFFGQGTRLTVV.

The chain carries TRBV19 and TRBJ2-7; D unresolved. Trimming pared 4 bases from V and 2 bases from J, leaving 12 bases between. This CDR3 region has 14 residues. The germline V gene encodes CDR1 LNHDA and CDR2 SQIVND (reference sequence). The CDR3 DNA sequence: TGTGCCAGTAGTACCATTACAGCTACCTACGAGCAGTACTTC. Translated, it gives CASSTITATYEQYF.

The sample holds a few counts of this clone. The rearrangement uses TRBV2 and TRBJ2-7; 7 positions match TRBD1. Germline trimming cut 5 bases from V and 9 bases from J; bases unmatched to any gene: 19. The length of the CDR3 is 16 residues. CDR1 and CDR2 from the germline V gene are SNHLY and FYNNEI. This chain's CDR3 is CASSHGSGRGILGQYF. Here the CDR3 DNA reads TGTGCCAGCAGTCACGGCTCCGGCAGGGGGATCTTAGGGCAGTACTTC. Filled out from reference TRBV2 and TRBJ2-7, the complete variable domain reads EPEVTQTPSHQVTQMGQEVILRCVPISNHLYFYWYRQILGQKVEFLVSFYNNEISEKSEIFDDQFSVERPDGSNFTLKIRSTKLEDSAMYFCASSHGSGRGILGQYFGPGTRLTVT.

This clone was seen once. The rearrangement uses TRBV6-4 and TRBJ1-1, with TRBD1 as a possible D gene (5 bases). This CDR3 region has 15 residues. V gave up 5 bases and J gave up 6 bases, with 19 bases separating them. Germline V gene lookup returns CDR1 MRHNA and CDR2 SNTAGT. The CDR3 loop reads CASSSQGIGISEAFF. The CDR3 DNA reads TGTGCCAGCAGTTCCCAGGGAATCGGAATATCTGAAGCTTTCTTT.

As to this clone: The same CDR3 also results from other DNA sequences found in this sample. This chain links TRBV28 with TRBJ1-1; the D is unclear. Germline-derived CDR1 and CDR2 are MDHEN and SYDVKM. V lost 3 bases and J 10 bases, leaving 15 bases between the germline ends. The CDR3 is 13 amino acids. The CDR3 reads CASSFEGVKGAFF. DNA of the CDR3: TGTGCCAGCAGTTTTGAGGGCGTTAAGGGAGCTTTCTTT.

The CDR3 DNA follows: TGTGCCAGCAGTCTCCGCGGGAGCGGACCCAATGAGCAGTTCTTC. This codes for CASSLRGSGPNEQFF. The chain has TRBV6-5 and TRBJ2-1, with 7 bases fitting TRBD2. The length of the CDR3 is 15 residues. The junction had 10 bases not matched to a gene; V was cut back by 5 bases and J by 6 bases. The V gene's germline CDR1 is MNHEY and CDR2 SVGAGI.

The chain employs TRBV7-8 and TRBJ2-7; TRBD1 might be the D (5 bases). The CDR3 runs to 13 residues. Per germline, CDR1 SGHVS and CDR2 FQNEAQ. Trimming stripped 4 bases from V and 3 bases from J, with 10 bases between. The CDR3 sequence: CASSYQGNYEQYF. The CDR3 DNA follows: TGTGCCAGCAGCTATCAGGGAAACTACGAGCAGTACTTC.

This clone was detected only a few times. The chain couples TRBV19 to TRBJ1-2, with a possible D match to TRBD1 (6 bases). Germline V gene data show CDR1 as LNHDA and CDR2 as SQIVND (reference sequence). The CDR3 contains 14 residues. The V end lost 1 base, the J end lost 4 bases, and 10 bases lay between the germline ends. CDR3 in DNA: TGTGCCAGTAGTATAGGACAGGCCCTCTATGGCTACACCTTC. It is translated as CASSIGQALYGYTF.

The chain employs TRBV18 and TRBJ2-7; 7 bases match TRBD1. J gave up 2 bases and V 3 bases, and 7 bases lay outside the gene matches. CDR3 size: 15 residues. The V gene's germline CDR1 is KGHSH and CDR2 LQKENI. The CDR3 reads CASSPRTGFAYEQYF. CDR3 bases: TGTGCCAGCTCACCCCGGACAGGCTTTGCCTACGAGCAGTACTTC.

The CDR3 nucleotides read TGTGCCACAACGGCGGCAGCTGGAAACACCATATATTTT. Translated, it gives CATTAAAGNTIYF. The chain is built from TRBV6-6 and TRBJ1-3; D is unclear. Germline V gives CDR1 MNHNY, CDR2 SVGAGI (reference sequence). The CDR3 spans 13 residues. The germline V and J ends were trimmed by 10 bases and 2 bases, with 12 bases remaining between them.

This clone was recorded a few times. The V gene is TRBV19, the J gene TRBJ2-6; D unresolved. The length of the CDR3 is 13 residues. The V and J ends lost 9 bases and 1 base respectively, with 7 bases between them. The V gene's germline CDR1 is LNHDA and CDR2 SQIVND (reference sequence). The CDR3: CASRLSGANVLTF. For the CDR3, the DNA is TGTGCCAGCCGGTTATCTGGGGCCAACGTCCTGACTTTC. The full variable domain, rest sourced from reference TRBV19 and TRBJ2-6, is DGGITQSPKYLFRKEGQNVTLSCEQNLNHDAMYWYRQDPGQGLRLIYYSQIVNDFQKGDIAEGYSVSREKKESFPLTVTSAQKNPTAFYLCASRLSGANVLTFGAGSRLTVL.

The V call is TRBV4-1, the J call TRBJ2-5, with TRBD1 as a possible D gene (5 bases). The CDR3 is 13 residues long. Germline CDR1 reads MGHRA; CDR2 reads YSYEKL. Trimming removed 8 bases at V and 2 bases at J, with 12 bases between. The CDR3 DNA is TGCGCCAGCGCAGGGCAGCAGCAAGAGACCCAGTACTTC. Encoded protein: CASAGQQQETQYF.

V and J are TRBV6-6 and TRBJ2-6; 8 bases match TRBD1. The CDR3 has 15 amino acids. V shed 5 bases and J 2 bases; nucleotides not matched to a gene: 2. Germline V gene data show CDR1 as MNHNY and CDR2 as SVGAGI (reference sequence). This chain's CDR3 is CASSPRGPGANVLTF. The CDR3 nucleotides are TGTGCCAGCAGTCCCAGGGGGCCTGGGGCCAACGTCCTGACTTTC.

The genes are TRBV7-9 and TRBJ2-2; 9 positions match TRBD1. CDR3 length: 19 residues. Germline CDR1 and CDR2: SEHNR and FQNEAQ (reference sequence). The junction had 19 bases not matched to a gene; V was cut back by 5 bases and J by 6 bases. The CDR3 DNA sequence: TGTGCCAGCAGCCTAGGAACCCGACAGGGGGGGAGTAAGGCCGGGGAGCTGTTTTTT. It yields the protein CASSLGTRQGGSKAGELFF.

This clone appeared a single time. This sequence joins TRBV5-1 and TRBJ2-1; 10 positions match TRBD1. The germline V gene encodes CDR1 SGHRS and CDR2 YFSETQ. The CDR3 extends over 19 amino acids. J lost 1 base, V lost 4 bases, and 14 bases had no gene match. The CDR3 DNA reads as TGCGCCAGCAGCCCCTACCGCGACAGGGGGCAAGGGTCCTACAATGAGCAGTTCTTC. Protein product: CASSPYRDRGQGSYNEQFF.

This chain links TRBV27 with TRBJ1-3; a possible D gene is TRBD1 (6 bases). Trimming shortened V by 3 bases and J by 4 bases, and 13 bases separated the two germline ends. The CDR3 extends over 15 amino acids. CDR1 and CDR2 from the germline V gene are MNHEY and SMNVEV (reference sequence). The CDR3 sequence: CASSFSQGIGNTIYF. As DNA, the CDR3 is TGTGCCAGCAGTTTCAGCCAGGGGATAGGAAACACCATATATTTT.

The J gene is TRBJ2-4, the V gene TRBV5-1; a possible D gene is TRBD1 (6 bases). Between the trimmed V and J ends, which lost 0 bases and 0 bases, there was a span of 19 bases. Germline-derived CDR1 and CDR2 are SGHRS and YFSETQ. This CDR3 region has 19 residues. For the CDR3, the DNA is TGCGCCAGCAGCTTGGCGCAGGAAGGGGGAGCATTAGCCAAAAACATTCAGTACTTC. Translating it yields CASSLAQEGGALAKNIQYF.

The V call is TRBV6-6, the J call TRBJ2-1; TRBD2 agrees at 11 bases. V lost 6 bases to trimming and J lost 5 bases; unmatched junction nucleotides: 6. CDR3 length: 15 amino acids. The V gene's germline CDR1 is MNHNY and CDR2 SVGAGI (reference sequence). This CDR3 is CASSISGGDHNEQFF. The CDR3 DNA reads as TGTGCCAGCAGCATTAGCGGGGGGGACCACAATGAGCAGTTCTTC.

The chain is built from TRBV30 and TRBJ1-1, with D possibly being TRBD1 (6 bases). The V gene lost 3 bases and the J gene lost 10 bases, with 21 bases spanning the gap. The CDR3 totals 14 residues. From germline, CDR1 is GTSNPN and CDR2 SVGIG (reference sequence). CDR3 in DNA: TGTGCCTGGAGCCTTTTCGACAGGATGAGGGTAGCTTTCTTT. This encodes CAWSLFDRMRVAFF.

This rearrangement joins TRBV7-7 to TRBJ1-1; D remains ambiguous. The CDR3 length is 13 residues. The ends were cut back, 5 bases at V and 7 bases at J, with 14 bases in the middle. Germline V gene data show CDR1 as SSHAT and CDR2 as FNYEAQ (reference sequence). In DNA, the CDR3 is TGTGCCAGCAGCGAACCTCGGGGTTTTGAAGCTTTCTTT. As protein: CASSEPRGFEAFF.

This clone has a handful of counts. The CDR3 DNA reads as TGTGCCAGCAGTGGGAGCGGGGGGGAAAGCGAGCAGTACTTC. It codes for CASSGSGGESEQYF. The chain recombines TRBV6-1 with TRBJ2-7; 10 bases agree with TRBD2. The CDR3 contains 14 residues. After removal of 4 bases from V and 6 bases from J, the junction contained 6 bases not matched to a gene. Per the germline V gene, CDR1 is MNHNS and CDR2 is SASEGT.